This T cell receptor beta chain originates from a study of T-cell reconstitution after alpha-beta-depleted transplantation in children. A TCRbeta library incorporating unique molecular identifiers was prepared. TCRdb reprocessed the PCR reads via MiXCR and lists one record per CDR3 protein. The data hold more than 60,000 distinct CDR3 sequences, with 7.3% observed a single time. Germline CDR1 and CDR2: SGHTA and FQGNSA. The V end lost 1 base, the J end lost 3 bases, and 7 bases lay between the germline ends. The CDR3 consists of 13 residues. V gene TRBV7-2 combines with J gene TRBJ2-7; D uncertain. The specimen comprised PBMCs from the stem cell graft donor, sampled from the stem cell graft. The origin of this receptor is a human donor who donated a stem cell graft to a child with acute lymphoblastic leukemia. As DNA, the CDR3 is TGTGCCAGCAGCTTAGGGGTCGGCTACGAGCAGTACTTC. The encoded protein is CASSLGVGYEQYF.